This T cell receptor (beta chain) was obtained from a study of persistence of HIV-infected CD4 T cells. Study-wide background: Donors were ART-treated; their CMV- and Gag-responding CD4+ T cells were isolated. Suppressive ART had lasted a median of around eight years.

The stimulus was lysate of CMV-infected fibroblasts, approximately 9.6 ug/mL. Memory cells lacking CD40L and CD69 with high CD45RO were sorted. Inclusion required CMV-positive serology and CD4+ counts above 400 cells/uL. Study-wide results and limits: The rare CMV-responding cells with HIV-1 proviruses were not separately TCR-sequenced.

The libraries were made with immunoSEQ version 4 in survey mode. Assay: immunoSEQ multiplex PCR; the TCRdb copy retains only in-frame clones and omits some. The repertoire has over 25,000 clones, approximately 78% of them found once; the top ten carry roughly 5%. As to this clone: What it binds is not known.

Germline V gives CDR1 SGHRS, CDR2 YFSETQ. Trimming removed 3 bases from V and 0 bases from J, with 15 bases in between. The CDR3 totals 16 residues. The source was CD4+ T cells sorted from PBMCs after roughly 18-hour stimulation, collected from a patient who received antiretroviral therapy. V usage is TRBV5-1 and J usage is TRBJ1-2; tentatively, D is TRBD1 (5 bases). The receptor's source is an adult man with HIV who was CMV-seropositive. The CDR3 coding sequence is TGCGCCAGCAGCTCCACGGTTGGGGGAGCTAACTATGGCTACACCTTC. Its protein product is CASSSTVGGANYGYTF. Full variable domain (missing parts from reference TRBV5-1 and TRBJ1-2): KAGVTQTPRYLIKTRGQQVTLSCSPISGHRSVSWYQQTPGQGLQFLFEYFSETQRNKGNFPGRFSGRQFSNSRSEMNVSTLELGDSALYLCASSSTVGGANYGYTFGSGTRLTVV.